These 7 T cell receptor beta chains came from one sample sequenced in a study of beta chain features in type 1 diabetes. As every portion of the isolated RNA was reverse transcribed, the sequencing read expressed TCRB transcripts. TCRdb's copy holds only in-frame clones and misses some; the assay was immunoSEQ multiplex PCR. The sample carries roughly 290,000 clones, about 8% recorded once. The sample taken for sequencing was central memory CD4+ T cells from blood. These receptors were collected from a woman younger than 35 in good health.

This clone was counted only a few times. V and J are TRBV14 and TRBJ1-1; D ambiguous. Looked up from germline, CDR1 is SGHDN and CDR2 is FVKESK. The CDR3 extends over 16 amino acids. V lost 1 base to trimming and J lost 0 bases, with 12 bases between them. The CDR3 sequence: CASSQGSFGMNTEAFF. The CDR3 DNA sequence: TGTGCCAGCAGCCAAGGGAGCTTTGGCATGAACACTGAAGCTTTCTTT.

Points on this clone: The same CDR3 can be traced to other DNA sequences in this sample. The chain links TRBV7-9 to TRBJ1-1; 7 bases map to TRBD1. The V gene's germline CDR1 is SEHNR and CDR2 FQNEAQ (reference sequence). The CDR3 sequence is 14 residues long. V was pared by 4 bases and J by 4 bases, with 6 bases of the junction left unmatched. CDR3 loop: CASSSRDSGTEAFF. The CDR3 DNA reads TGTGCCAGCAGCTCAAGGGACAGCGGCACTGAAGCTTTCTTT.

V usage is TRBV9 and J usage is TRBJ2-1, with 7 positions matching TRBD2. Trimming removed 4 bases from V and 0 bases from J; junction bases left unmatched: 4. Germline V lookup: CDR1 SGDLS, CDR2 YYNGEE. The CDR3 is made up of 15 amino acids. This CDR3 is CASSRRGSSYNEQFF. The DNA of the CDR3 is TGTGCCAGCAGCCGGCGGGGGAGCTCCTACAATGAGCAGTTCTTC.

This clone has a handful of counts. The genes are TRBV2 and TRBJ1-1, with a possible D match to TRBD1 (6 bases). Germline lookup yields CDR1 SNHLY and CDR2 FYNNEI. Trimming removed 4 bases at V and 0 bases at J, with 9 bases between. This CDR3 is 14 amino acids long. CDR3 sequence: CASSVRTVNTEAFF. The CDR3 DNA reads TGTGCCAGCAGTGTTCGGACAGTGAACACTGAAGCTTTCTTT.

The gene calls are TRBV7-3 and TRBJ2-2; 8 bases fit TRBD2. The germline V gene has CDR1 SGHTA and CDR2 FQGTGA. CDR3 length: 16 residues. Unmatched junction bases numbered 7, after V lost 5 bases and J lost 2 bases. CDR3 coding DNA: TGTGCCAGCAGCCCCAGACTAGCGACCAACACCGGGGAGCTGTTTTTT. Translated, it gives CASSPRLATNTGELFF.

The chain couples TRBV7-8 to TRBJ2-5; the D call may be TRBD1 or TRBD2 (5 bases each). Trimming removed 3 bases at V and 6 bases at J, with 14 bases between. The CDR3 extends over 14 amino acids. Germline loops: CDR1 SGHVS, CDR2 FQNEAQ. The CDR3 nucleotides read TGTGCCAGCAGCTTTCAGGGAGTTCTGAAGACCCAGTACTTC. Encoded protein: CASSFQGVLKTQYF.

Only a few counts were recorded for this clone. The V and J genes are TRBV4-2 and TRBJ2-1; TRBD2 matches at 12 bases. Germline V gene lookup returns CDR1 LGHNA and CDR2 YNFKEQ. The CDR3 extends over 17 amino acids. The ends lost 4 bases at V and 3 bases at J; junction bases unmatched: 7. CDR3 sequence (DNA): TGTGCCAGCAGCCTTCGGACTAGCGGGAATAACTACAATGAGCAGTTCTTC. Translation gives CASSLRTSGNNYNEQFF.